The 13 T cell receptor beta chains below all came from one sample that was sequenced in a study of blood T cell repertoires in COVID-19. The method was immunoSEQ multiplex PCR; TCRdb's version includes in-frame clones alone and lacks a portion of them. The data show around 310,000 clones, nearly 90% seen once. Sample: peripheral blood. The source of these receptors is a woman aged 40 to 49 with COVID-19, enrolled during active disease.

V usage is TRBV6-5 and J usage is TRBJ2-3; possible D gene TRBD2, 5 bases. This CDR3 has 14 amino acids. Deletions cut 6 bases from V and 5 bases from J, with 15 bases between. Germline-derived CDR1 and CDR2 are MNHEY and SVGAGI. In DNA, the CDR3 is TGTGCCAGCAGACGGCGGGTCCTTTTAGATACGCAGTATTTT. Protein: CASRRRVLLDTQYF.

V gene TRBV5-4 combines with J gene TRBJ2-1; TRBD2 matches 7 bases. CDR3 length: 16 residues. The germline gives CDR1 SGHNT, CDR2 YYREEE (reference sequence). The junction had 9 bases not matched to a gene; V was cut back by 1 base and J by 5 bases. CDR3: CASSLSLAEGNNEQFF. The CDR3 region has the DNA TGTGCCAGCAGCTTGTCCCTAGCGGAGGGGAACAATGAGCAGTTCTTC.

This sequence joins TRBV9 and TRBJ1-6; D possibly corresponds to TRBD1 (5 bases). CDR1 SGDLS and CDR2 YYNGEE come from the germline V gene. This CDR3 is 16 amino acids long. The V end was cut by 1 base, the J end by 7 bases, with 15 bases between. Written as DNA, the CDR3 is TGTGCCAGCAGCGTAAGGGCAGGGTTGGGGAATTCACCCCTCCACTTT. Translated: CASSVRAGLGNSPLHF.

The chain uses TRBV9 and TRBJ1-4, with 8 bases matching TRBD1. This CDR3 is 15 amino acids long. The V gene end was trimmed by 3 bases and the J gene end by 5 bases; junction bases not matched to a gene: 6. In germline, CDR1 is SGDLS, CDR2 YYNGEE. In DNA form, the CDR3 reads TGTGCCAGCAGCGAACGGACAGGGAGGAATGAAAAACTGTTTTTT. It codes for CASSERTGRNEKLFF.

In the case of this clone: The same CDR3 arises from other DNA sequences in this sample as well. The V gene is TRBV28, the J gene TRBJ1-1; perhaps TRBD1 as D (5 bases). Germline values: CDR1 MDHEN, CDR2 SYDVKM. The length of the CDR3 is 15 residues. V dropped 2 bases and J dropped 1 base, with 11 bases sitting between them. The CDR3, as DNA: TGTGCCAGCAGTTTAAGGGGCTTGGGGAACACTGAAGCTTTCTTT. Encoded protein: CASSLRGLGNTEAFF.

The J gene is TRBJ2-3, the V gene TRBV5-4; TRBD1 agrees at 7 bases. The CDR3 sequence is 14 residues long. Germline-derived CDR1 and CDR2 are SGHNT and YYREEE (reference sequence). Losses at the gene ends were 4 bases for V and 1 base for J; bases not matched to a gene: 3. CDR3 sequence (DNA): TGTGCCAGCAGCATCCAGGGGGGCACAGATACGCAGTATTTT. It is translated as CASSIQGGTDTQYF.

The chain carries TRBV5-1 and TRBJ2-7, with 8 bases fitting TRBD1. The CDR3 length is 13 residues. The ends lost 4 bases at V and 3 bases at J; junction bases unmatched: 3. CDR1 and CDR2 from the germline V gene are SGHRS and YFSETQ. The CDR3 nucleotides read TGCGCCAGCAGCGTGACAGGGGACTACGAGCAGTACTTC. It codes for CASSVTGDYEQYF.

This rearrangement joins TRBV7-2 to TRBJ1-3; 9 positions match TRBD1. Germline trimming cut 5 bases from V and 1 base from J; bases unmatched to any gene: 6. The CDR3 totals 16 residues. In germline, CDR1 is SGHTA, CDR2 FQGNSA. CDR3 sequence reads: CASSTTGGASGNTIYF. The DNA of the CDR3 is TGTGCCAGCAGCACCACAGGGGGCGCTTCTGGAAACACCATATATTTT. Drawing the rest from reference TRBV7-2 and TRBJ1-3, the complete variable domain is GAGVSQSPSNKVTEKGKDVELRCDPISGHTALYWYRQSLGQGLEFLIYFQGNSAPDKSGLPSDRFSAERTGGSVSTLTIQRTQQEDSAVYLCASSTTGGASGNTIYFGEGSWLTVV.

The CDR3 DNA reads as TGTGCCAGCAGCTTAGGACCGGGACAGGGGAGGTACTTC. Amino acid sequence: CASSLGPGQGRYF. This chain uses TRBV6-6 with TRBJ2-7, with 10 bases lining up with TRBD1. The V segment lost 6 bases and the J segment 12 bases; nucleotides outside the gene matches: 11. CDR1 is MNHNY and CDR2 is SVGAGI in the germline V gene (reference sequence). The CDR3 is 13 amino acids.

CDR3 residues: CAIRVPEGNTEAFF. DNA for the CDR3: TGTGCCATCAGGGTACCCGAGGGGAACACTGAAGCTTTCTTT. The rearrangement links TRBV10-3 to TRBJ1-1; D not certain. Between the trimmed V and J ends, which lost 6 bases and 1 base, there was a span of 12 bases. Germline V lookup: CDR1 ENHRY, CDR2 SYGVKD. The CDR3 is 14 residues long.

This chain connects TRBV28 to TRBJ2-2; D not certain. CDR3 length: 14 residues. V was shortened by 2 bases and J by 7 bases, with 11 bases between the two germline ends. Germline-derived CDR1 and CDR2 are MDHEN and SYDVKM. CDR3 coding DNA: TGTGCCAGCAGTTTAAGGCTAGTCGACGGGGAGCTGTTTTTT. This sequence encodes CASSLRLVDGELFF.

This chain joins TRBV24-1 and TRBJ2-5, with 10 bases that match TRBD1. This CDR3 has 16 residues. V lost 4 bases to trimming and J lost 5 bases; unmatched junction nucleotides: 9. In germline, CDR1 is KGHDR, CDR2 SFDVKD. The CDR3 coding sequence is TGTGCCACCAGTGAAGCCGGGACAGGGGTTATGGAGACCCAGTACTTC. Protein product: CATSEAGTGVMETQYF.

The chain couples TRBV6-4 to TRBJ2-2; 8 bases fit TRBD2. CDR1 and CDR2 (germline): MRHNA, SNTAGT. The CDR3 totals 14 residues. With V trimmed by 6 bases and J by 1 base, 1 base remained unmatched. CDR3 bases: TGTGCCAGCAGACTAGCGGTGAACACCGGGGAGCTGTTTTTT. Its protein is CASRLAVNTGELFF.